These 15 T cell receptor beta chains were all obtained from the same sample, sequenced in a study of T-cell reconstitution after alpha-beta-depleted transplantation in children. Unique molecular identifiers were used in preparing the TCRbeta library. MiXCR, applied by TCRdb to the PCR reads, yields one record per CDR3 protein. The sample lists 400,000 to 500,000 distinct CDR3 sequences; 11% were seen once. The material sequenced was PBMCs from the stem cell graft donor, taken from the stem cell graft. These receptors were collected from a human donor who donated a stem cell graft to a child with acute myeloid leukemia.

CDR3: CASSLSLATTDTQYF. In nucleotides, the CDR3 is TGCGCCAGCAGCTTATCCCTAGCGACCACAGATACGCAGTATTTT. This chain links TRBV5-1 with TRBJ2-3, with D possibly being TRBD2 (6 bases). Trimming removed 2 bases at V and 2 bases at J, with 12 bases between. CDR1 is SGHRS and CDR2 is YFSETQ in the germline V gene. The CDR3 loop spans 15 amino acids.

This clonotype was recorded a few times. This rearrangement joins TRBV20-1 to TRBJ2-1, with 8 nucleotides matching TRBD2. CDR3 length: 13 residues. In germline, CDR1 is DFQATT, CDR2 SNEGSKA (reference sequence). J was trimmed by 2 bases and V by 3 bases; bases with no gene match: 0. In nucleotides, the CDR3 is TGCAGTGCTAGGGGACTAGCCTACAATGAGCAGTTCTTC. Amino acids: CSARGLAYNEQFF.

The table lists this clonotype with a few counts. This chain connects TRBV30 to TRBJ1-2; no clear D. CDR1 is GTSNPN and CDR2 is SVGIG in the germline V gene (reference sequence). Trimming cost V 5 bases and J 2 bases, with 6 bases left between them. The CDR3 length is 11 residues. The CDR3 sequence: CAWALNYGYTF. The CDR3 DNA reads as TGTGCCTGGGCCTTGAACTATGGCTACACCTTC.

This rearrangement joins TRBV2 to TRBJ1-1; a weak D match, TRBD1 (5 bases). CDR1 and CDR2 (germline): SNHLY, FYNNEI. This CDR3 region has 15 residues. The germline V and J ends were trimmed by 7 bases and 2 bases, with 17 bases remaining between them. The CDR3 loop reads CASKMGVGVNTEAFF. The DNA for the CDR3 is TGTGCCAGCAAAATGGGGGTTGGGGTAAACACTGAAGCTTTCTTT.

This clonotype appeared many times. The V call is TRBV6-2 or TRBV6-3, the J call TRBJ2-1; TRBD2 is a possible D gene (5 bases). The V gene's germline CDR1 is MNHEY and CDR2 SVGEGT. There are 16 residues in the CDR3. V gave up 0 bases and J gave up 4 bases, with 13 bases separating them. The CDR3 here is CASSYSNLAGYNEQFF. The CDR3 coding sequence is TGTGCCAGCAGTTACTCGAATCTAGCAGGTTACAATGAGCAGTTCTTC.

This rearrangement joins TRBV12-3 or TRBV12-4 to TRBJ1-4; 12 nucleotides align to TRBD1. The CDR3 loop spans 16 amino acids. Trimming cost V 6 bases and J 7 bases; bases outside gene matches: 9. CDR3 protein: CASRAGQGARGEKLFF. CDR3 nucleotide sequence: TGTGCCAGCAGGGCGGGACAGGGGGCGCGGGGTGAAAAACTGTTTTTT.

V is TRBV18 and J is TRBJ2-2, with D unresolved. The CDR3 has 13 residues. Germline V gene lookup returns CDR1 KGHSH and CDR2 LQKENI. V was clipped by 6 bases and J by 7 bases, with 12 bases between them. CDR3: CASSGGHGGELFF. CDR3 nucleotide sequence: TGTGCCAGCTCTGGTGGTCACGGCGGGGAGCTGTTTTTT.

There are a few counts of this clonotype. This chain connects TRBV3-1 to TRBJ2-4; TRBD1 agrees at 9 bases. Germline V gene data show CDR1 as LGHDT and CDR2 as YNNKEL (reference sequence). The V gene end was trimmed by 1 base and the J gene end by 8 bases; junction bases not matched to a gene: 6. The CDR3 extends over 15 amino acids. DNA for the CDR3: TGTGCCAGCAGCCAAGCGGGACAGGGAGGGGACATTCAGTACTTC. It translates to CASSQAGQGGDIQYF.

The chain is built from TRBV6-5 and TRBJ1-1, with D uncertain. The CDR3 is 12 residues long. Germline CDR1 MNHEY, CDR2 SVGAGI. V shed 6 bases and J shed 5 bases, with 10 bases lying between them. The CDR3 DNA reads TGTGCCAGCAGCCGGAGCGGTACTGAAGCTTTCTTT. It translates to CASSRSGTEAFF.

The chain is built from TRBV6-2 or TRBV6-3 and TRBJ2-1, with 8 bases matching TRBD2. The CDR3 runs 18 residues. V lost 5 bases to trimming and J lost 1 base; unmatched junction nucleotides: 13. Germline V CDR1 and CDR2: MNHEY, SVGEGT. As DNA, the CDR3 is TGTGCCAGCAGTACTCGTACGGGAGGGCAGAGATCCTACAATGAGCAGTTCTTC. This codes for CASSTRTGGQRSYNEQFF.

This clonotype was counted between two and nine times. The genes are TRBV5-1 and TRBJ1-1, with a possible D match to TRBD1 (6 bases). Germline-derived CDR1 and CDR2 are SGHRS and YFSETQ. Trimming stripped 5 bases from V and 4 bases from J, with 18 bases between. The CDR3 is 15 amino acids. This chain's CDR3 is CASRGGVGPLTEAFF. As DNA, the CDR3 is TGCGCCAGCAGAGGGGGGGTTGGGCCCCTCACTGAAGCTTTCTTT. The full variable domain, rest sourced from reference TRBV5-1 and TRBJ1-1, is KAGVTQTPRYLIKTRGQQVTLSCSPISGHRSVSWYQQTPGQGLQFLFEYFSETQRNKGNFPGRFSGRQFSNSRSEMNVSTLELGDSALYLCASRGGVGPLTEAFFGQGTRLTVV.

This rearrangement joins TRBV5-1 to TRBJ2-5; 8 bases are a match to TRBD1. The CDR3 is 15 residues long. Looked up from germline, CDR1 is SGHRS and CDR2 is YFSETQ. The V gene end was trimmed by 7 bases and the J gene end by 2 bases; junction bases not matched to a gene: 10. CDR3 region: CASSRTGNGQETQYF. CDR3 in DNA: TGCGCCAGCTCTCGGACAGGGAATGGGCAAGAGACCCAGTACTTC.

The table lists this clonotype with a few counts. The genes are TRBV5-1 and TRBJ2-4, with D possibly being TRBD1 (6 bases). Germline lookup yields CDR1 SGHRS and CDR2 YFSETQ. The CDR3 is 16 residues long. Between the trimmed V and J ends, which lost 3 bases and 0 bases, there was a span of 13 bases. The CDR3 region has the DNA TGCGCCAGCAGCTGGACAGTCCGACTAGCCAAAAACATTCAGTACTTC. Protein sequence: CASSWTVRLAKNIQYF.

The J gene is TRBJ2-3, the V gene TRBV20-1, with D maybe TRBD1 (6 bases). Germline-derived CDR1 and CDR2 are DFQATT and SNEGSKA (reference sequence). The CDR3 length is 15 residues. V was trimmed by 3 bases and J by 4 bases, leaving 17 bases between them. The DNA of the CDR3 is TGCAGTGCTAGCGAGCCCCAGGGGCGCTCAGATACGCAGTATTTT. Amino acid sequence: CSASEPQGRSDTQYF.

This clonotype has only a few counts. This chain joins TRBV7-2 and TRBJ2-2, with D unclear. This CDR3 comprises 14 residues. V was trimmed by 3 bases and J by 3 bases, leaving 8 bases between them. Germline-derived CDR1 and CDR2 are SGHTA and FQGNSA. The CDR3 here is CASSFNGYTGELFF. DNA of the CDR3: TGTGCCAGCAGCTTCAACGGATACACCGGGGAGCTGTTTTTT.